The source of this T cell receptor (beta chain) is a study of shared clonotypes between healthy human individuals (TCRdb year 2020). For context, the study as a whole: A couple of women and a few men aged 18 to 49 years were included in the cohort. Per donor, three plates each were used for CD4 naive and CD4 memory, two for CD8 naive, and one for CD8 memory. Blood TCR repertoires of about five healthy adults were deeply sequenced to estimate repertoire size and the extent of clonotype sharing between individuals. Libraries were prepared and TCR repertoires were sequenced by different laboratories using diverse techniques, in order to increase sequencing depth and limit assay-specific biases. Leukapheresis yielded between about 0.9 and 8.9 billion PBMCs per donor.

Trimming costs V 4 bases and J 4 bases, and their ends lie 11 bases apart. From its cysteine to its phenylalanine, the CDR3 spans 14 amino acids. This entry keeps only the CDR3 DNA: 42 bases, framed from base 1. For CDR1 and CDR2, the germline V gene lists SNHLY and FYNNEI. General conclusions and limits of the study: Sharing across a few donors was observed for about 5% of naive CD4, over 3% of naive CD8, about 2.3% of memory CD4, and about 0.4% of memory CD8 clonotypes. Rarefaction of sorted-subset datasets indicated incomplete sequencing despite the large sequencing depth. Higher generation probabilities were observed for clonotypes shared by all four sorted-subset donors than for non-shared clonotypes. Pairwise subsampling led to the expectation that sequencing depth would affect the degree of clonotype sharing among donors. Sampling was restricted to blood, and TCR repertoires in tissue are likely to differ from TCR repertoires in blood. Because the study included only a small number of donors, the genetic and exposure-history diversity represented was limited. Naive subsets generally had larger estimated clonotype richness than memory subsets.

Using the deep immunoSEQ assay, TCR CDR3 regions were amplified from genomic DNA by multiplex PCR. Extracted genomic DNA from each cell subset was spread evenly across all wells of several immunoSEQ 96-well plates, with each plate serving as a replicate. For sorted subsets, each replicate PCR was loaded with 200 to 250 ng genomic DNA, equivalent to some 27,000 T cell genomes. Purified libraries were measured with a Qubit 3.0 fluorometer, size-checked on a Bioanalyzer 2100, and measured again with the KAPA Library Quantification kit. A separate single-read 150-cycle Illumina NextSeq 550 flow cell was used to sequence each immunoSEQ 96-well plate. The study's processing was this. Because the immunoSEQ output held only junctional sequences and lacked quality scores, the filtering could not match the filtering applied to full-length reads. To assign V/J genes and CDR3, sequences were annotated against IMGT germline references using PyIR, a Python wrapper for IgBLAST v1.9. Reads with weak V/J assignments (E-value above 1e-6), missing CDR3, stop codons, out-of-frame junctions, or ambiguous translated residues were removed. V3J clonotypes were defined as sequences sharing the same inferred V gene, J gene, and CDR3 amino acid sequence. Percentage overlap between repertoires was calculated by dividing the number of shared unique clonotypes by the size of the smaller repertoire. Repertoire richness was assessed with RTK rarefaction, the Chao1 estimator, and Recon v2.1 estimates of unobserved clonotypes. Generation probabilities were computed with OLGA for all TCRbeta clonotypes obtained by the gDNA method from several donors. As stored in TCRdb, this immuneACCESS dataset retains in-frame rearrangements with V and J assigned. A fraction of the clones does not appear; measured against another copy, unresolved V genes explain less than half of the discrepancy, and the remainder lacks a known reason. The D gene and trimming were derived from the DNA, and the V and J assignments and clone size from that table. For this sample the table gives over a million clones, of which around three quarters were detected only once. The top ten constitute under 0.65% of the sample.

On this clone: What this receptor recognizes is not known. The record has no base qualities; no much larger clone is one base away.

Healthy HIV-negative adults with no recently reported acute infections or vaccinations were included as donors. All donors were Caucasian adults living in Nashville, Tennessee, USA. CD4+ T cells were enriched through magnetic negative selection, after which naive cells were positively selected on CD45RA and the remaining negative fraction served as the memory subset. Blood was obtained by leukapheresis, after which PBMCs were separated by Ficoll-Histopaque density gradient centrifugation and cryopreserved in liquid nitrogen vapor phase. Analytical flow cytometry was used to check the purity and quantity of each magnetically sorted T cell population. Genomic DNA was isolated from each sorted fraction and quantified by UV absorbance on a Nanodrop 2000c.

Sequencing input: memory CD4+ T cells from PBMCs. What the cell subset or site label conveys for this sample: CD45RA-negative fraction. The chain was built from TRBV2 and TRBJ2-1, and TRBD2 may be the D gene, going by 5 matching bases. This sequence was found in a man in his late teens or twenties in good health. Some clones in this sample may be carry-over from other donors' samples. The CDR3 corresponds to CASSARGPYNEQFF. The DNA sequence is TGTGCCAGCAGTGCCCGAGGGCCTTACAATGAGCAGTTCTTC.